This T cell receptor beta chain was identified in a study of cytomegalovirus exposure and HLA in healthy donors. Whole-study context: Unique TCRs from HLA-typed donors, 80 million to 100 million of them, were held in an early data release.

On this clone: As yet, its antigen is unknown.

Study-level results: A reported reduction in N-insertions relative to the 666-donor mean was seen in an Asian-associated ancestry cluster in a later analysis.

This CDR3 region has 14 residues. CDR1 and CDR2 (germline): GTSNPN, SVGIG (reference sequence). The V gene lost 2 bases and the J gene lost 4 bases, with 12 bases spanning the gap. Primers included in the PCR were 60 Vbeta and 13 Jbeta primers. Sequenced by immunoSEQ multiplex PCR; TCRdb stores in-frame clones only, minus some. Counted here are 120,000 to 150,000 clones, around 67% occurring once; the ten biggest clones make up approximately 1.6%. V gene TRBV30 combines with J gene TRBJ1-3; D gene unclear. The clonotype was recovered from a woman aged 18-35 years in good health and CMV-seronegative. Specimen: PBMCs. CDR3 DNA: TGTGCCTGGAGTATCGGATGGAGAGGAAACACCATATATTTT. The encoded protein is CAWSIGWRGNTIYF.